This section outlines one T cell receptor (beta chain) sequence together with its context. The antigen is undetermined. The data belong to a study of breast tumors, draining lymph nodes, adjacent tissues. Study results and caveats: Compared with lymph nodes, tumors were less diverse; compared with nontumor tissue, more.

Using its own MiXCR run on the multiplex PCR reads, TCRdb lists one record per CDR3 protein. This sample yields 25,000 or so distinct CDR3 sequences, of which less than 25% are seen a single time; about 13% belongs to the top ten. The CDR3 sequence is 17 residues long. Germline V gene data show CDR1 as MNHEY and CDR2 as SMNVEV (reference sequence). With V trimmed by 3 bases and J by 10 bases, 12 bases remained unmatched. The sequenced sample consisted of breast tumor tissue. This TCR came from a female donor with breast cancer. Some clones in this sample may be carry-over from other donors' samples. This sequence joins TRBV27 and TRBJ1-4; TRBD1 matches at 12 bases. The DNA for the CDR3 is TGTGCCAGCAGTTTTTTCGGGACAGGGGGCCCGAGAGGAAAACTGTTTTTT. It codes for CASSFFGTGGPRGKLFF.